This T cell receptor (beta chain) came from a study of blood T cell repertoires in COVID-19. Background on the study: Researchers got acute and convalescent COVID-19 samples from the United States, Italy and Spain.

The CDR3 totals 13 residues. V was trimmed by 8 bases and J by 0 bases, leaving 10 bases between them. Enrollees, about 18 to 90 years old, lived in about two dozen US areas. Participants had their cohort set by participant-reported clinical history. Only in-frame clones appear in the TCRdb table, and some are missing; sequencing was by immunoSEQ multiplex PCR. The data contain about 380,000 clones, about 89% of them singletons. The chain has TRBV12-3 or TRBV12-4 and TRBJ1-1; D remains ambiguous. The sequence derives from a man aged 30 to 45 who had recovered from COVID-19. Sequenced: PBMCs or T cells enriched from blood (not recorded which). CDR3 nucleotides: TGTGCCAGCGTTAGAGGGCTGAACACTGAAGCTTTCTTT. Amino acid sequence: CASVRGLNTEAFF.